A selection of T cell receptor beta chains follows, all from one sample in a study of blood T cell repertoires in COVID-19. Some clones are missing from TCRdb's copy, which holds only in-frame ones; the method was immunoSEQ multiplex PCR. The sample lists some 150,000 clones; more than 65% were seen once. The sequenced sample consisted of peripheral blood. These receptors were collected from a woman between 45 and 60 years old in a cohort sampled during active or convalescent COVID-19. Each CDR3 is given with its conserved first and last residue. Each record gives: clone size, D gene, V gene, J gene, CDR3 protein, CDR3 DNA. The D gene is left open where the match is weak. The size field is filled for only some rows; it gives once, few, many or a size class.

NA	NA	TRBV7-3	TRBJ1-3	CASSLGGTSSGNTIYF	TGTGCCAGCAGCTTAGGCGGGACCTCTTCTGGAAACACCATATATTTT
NA	TRBD1	TRBV12-5	TRBJ1-4	CASGLVRQGLRKDEKLFF	TGTGCTAGTGGTTTGGTACGACAGGGTCTCCGGAAAGATGAAAAACTGTTTTTT
NA	NA	TRBV5-4	TRBJ1-2	CASSLAEYGYTF	TGTGCCAGCAGCTTGGCGGAGTATGGCTACACCTTC
once	TRBD1	TRBV4-1	TRBJ2-7	CASSQVGQGASYEQYF	TGCGCCAGCAGCCAGGTTGGACAGGGGGCTTCTTACGAGCAGTACTTC
NA	TRBD2	TRBV6-2/TRBV6-3	TRBJ2-5	CASSYPGGSETQYF	TGTGCCAGCAGTTACCCGGGGGGGAGTGAGACCCAGTACTTC
NA	NA	TRBV18	TRBJ2-2	CASSPSELSVAGELFF	TGTGCCAGCTCACCGTCGGAGCTTTCAGTAGCCGGGGAGCTGTTTTTT
NA	NA	TRBV7-6	TRBJ2-3	CASSHRTDTQYF	TGTGCCAGCAGCCATCGCACAGATACGCAGTATTTT
NA	NA	TRBV9	TRBJ2-1	CASGKDTGEQFF	TGTGCCAGCGGAAAAGACACCGGTGAGCAGTTCTTC
NA	TRBD1	TRBV7-8	TRBJ1-6	CASSLFPGQNNSPLHF	TGTGCCAGCAGCTTATTTCCGGGACAGAATAATTCACCCCTCCACTTT
NA	TRBD1	TRBV19	TRBJ2-7	CASSVTGESGYEQYF	TGTGCCAGTAGTGTTACAGGGGAGTCAGGCTACGAGCAGTACTTC
NA	NA	TRBV5-1	TRBJ1-6	CASSLRVDSLPLSPLHF	TGCGCCAGCAGCTTGAGGGTGGACAGTCTACCCCTTTCACCCCTCCACTTT
NA	TRBD1	TRBV30	TRBJ2-7	CAWSVGAGGIYEQYF	TGTGCCTGGAGTGTCGGGGCAGGGGGCATCTACGAGCAGTACTTC
NA	TRBD2	TRBV20-1	TRBJ2-3	CSASNRRGGDTQYF	TGCAGTGCTAGTAACCGGCGGGGGGGCGATACGCAGTATTTT
NA	NA	TRBV9	TRBJ1-2	CASSVVPGDEGYTF	TGTGCCAGCAGCGTAGTTCCGGGAGACGAGGGCTACACCTTC
NA	TRBD2	TRBV29-1	TRBJ2-1	CSVGRGGLGNEQFF	TGCAGCGTTGGCCGGGGGGGCCTCGGCAATGAGCAGTTCTTC
NA	NA	TRBV3-1/TRBV3-2	TRBJ1-6	CASSQDWGGSYNSPLHF	TGTGCCAGCAGCCAAGATTGGGGGGGGTCATACAATTCACCCCTCCACTTT
NA	NA	TRBV6-5	TRBJ1-1	CASSAGRTNTEAFF	TGTGCCAGCAGCGCGGGACGTACGAACACTGAAGCTTTCTTT
NA	TRBD2	TRBV2	TRBJ2-6	CASRTSGGAFGANVLTF	TGTGCCAGCAGGACTAGCGGGGGGGCCTTTGGGGCCAACGTCCTGACTTTC
NA	NA	TRBV7-2	TRBJ1-3	CASSSRRDSGNTIYF	TGTGCCAGCAGCTCACGACGGGACTCTGGAAACACCATATATTTT
NA	NA	TRBV25-1	TRBJ2-5	CASSAKGGGVRETQYF	TGTGCCAGCAGTGCCAAGGGGGGGGGCGTGAGGGAGACCCAGTACTTC
few	TRBD2	TRBV9	TRBJ2-1	CASSQVTSGGAAEQFF	TGTGCCAGCAGCCAAGTAACTAGCGGGGGGGCAGCTGAGCAGTTCTTC
NA	NA	TRBV29-1	TRBJ1-1	CSVDRGAAEAFF	TGCAGCGTTGACCGGGGGGCGGCTGAAGCTTTCTTT
NA	TRBD1	TRBV6-5	TRBJ2-7	CASRGQVLGEQYF	TGTGCCAGCAGGGGACAGGTGCTGGGCGAGCAGTACTTC
NA	TRBD2	TRBV2	TRBJ2-3	CASSETSGSTDTQYF	TGTGCCAGCAGTGAGACTAGCGGTAGCACAGATACGCAGTATTTT
NA	TRBD1	TRBV12-3/TRBV12-4	TRBJ1-2	CASSPRQGRGYTF	TGTGCCAGCAGTCCCCGACAGGGGCGAGGCTACACCTTC
NA	NA	TRBV24-1	TRBJ1-4	CATSDTGPNEKLFF	TGTGCCACCAGTGATACAGGCCCTAATGAAAAACTGTTTTTT
once	TRBD2	TRBV11-2	TRBJ2-1	CASSFLAGESEQFF	TGTGCCAGCAGCTTTCTAGCGGGGGAGAGTGAGCAGTTCTTC
NA	TRBD1	TRBV4-3	TRBJ1-4	CASSQNRGHEKLFF	TGCGCCAGCAGCCAAAACAGGGGGCACGAAAAACTGTTTTTT
NA	TRBD1	TRBV24-1	TRBJ2-1	CATSDSTGVGDEQFF	TGTGCCACCAGTGATAGTACAGGGGTAGGCGATGAGCAGTTCTTC
once	NA	TRBV18	TRBJ2-7	CASSPSAYEQYF	TGTGCCAGCTCACCCAGCGCTTACGAGCAGTACTTC
NA	NA	TRBV6-6	TRBJ1-2	CASSRSTGRGGYTF	TGTGCCAGCAGTCGATCGACGGGGCGGGGAGGCTACACCTTC
NA	TRBD1	TRBV7-3	TRBJ2-1	CASSYAGTGVVNEQFF	TGTGCCAGCAGCTACGCCGGGACAGGGGTTGTGAATGAGCAGTTCTTC
few	NA	TRBV7-9	TRBJ1-6	CATQDSFLYSPLHF	TGTGCCACCCAGGACAGCTTTTTGTATTCACCCCTCCACTTT
NA	TRBD1	TRBV5-1	TRBJ1-1	CASSLTGETEAFF	TGCGCCAGCAGCCTAACAGGGGAGACTGAAGCTTTCTTT
few	NA	TRBV7-9	TRBJ2-2	CASSFPGDKNTGELFF	TGTGCCAGCAGCTTCCCTGGGGACAAGAACACCGGGGAGCTGTTTTTT
few	NA	TRBV19	TRBJ2-2	CASSIFLAGELFF	TGTGCCAGTAGTATATTTTTAGCCGGGGAGCTGTTTTTT
NA	NA	TRBV7-7	TRBJ2-3	CASSLGKGGPADTQYF	TGTGCCAGCAGCTTAGGGAAGGGGGGGCCGGCAGATACGCAGTATTTT
NA	TRBD2	TRBV5-5	TRBJ2-5	CASSWGLAGGYQETQYF	TGTGCCAGCAGCTGGGGACTAGCGGGGGGGTACCAAGAGACCCAGTACTTC
once	NA	TRBV4-3	TRBJ2-3	CASSHRVSDTQYF	TGCGCCAGCAGCCACAGGGTGTCAGATACGCAGTATTTT
NA	TRBD1	TRBV19	TRBJ1-1	CASSTQGAPTEAFF	TGTGCCAGTAGTACACAGGGGGCGCCCACTGAAGCTTTCTTT
NA	NA	TRBV4-3	TRBJ1-1	CASSRGRGQDTEAFF	TGCGCCAGCAGCCGAGGGAGGGGTCAGGACACTGAAGCTTTCTTT
NA	NA	TRBV5-6	TRBJ1-6	CASSLGQAGSYNSPLHF	TGTGCCAGCAGCTTGGGGCAGGCCGGCAGTTATAATTCACCCCTCCACTTT
NA	TRBD1	TRBV5-1	TRBJ1-2	CASGTASNYGYTF	TGCGCCAGCGGGACAGCATCCAACTATGGCTACACCTTC
NA	NA	TRBV5-1	TRBJ1-4	CASSLSGGVNEKLFF	TGCGCCAGCAGCTTGAGCGGGGGAGTGAATGAAAAACTGTTTTTT
NA	NA	TRBV19	TRBJ1-3	CASSIRSGNTIYF	TGTGCCAGTAGTATCAGGTCGGGAAACACCATATATTTT
NA	NA	TRBV19	TRBJ2-7	CASSYRHFYEQYF	TGTGCCAGTAGTTACCGACACTTCTACGAGCAGTACTTC
NA	TRBD1	TRBV29-1	TRBJ2-1	CSASDRDHEQFF	TGCAGCGCATCGGACAGGGACCATGAGCAGTTCTTC
NA	NA	TRBV28	TRBJ2-5	CASSSAQIQETQYF	TGTGCCAGCAGTTCGGCACAGATCCAAGAGACCCAGTACTTC
few	TRBD2	TRBV7-9	TRBJ2-7	CASSTGTSAAEQYF	TGTGCCAGCAGCACCGGGACTAGCGCTGCCGAGCAGTACTTC
NA	NA	TRBV2	TRBJ1-6	CARQGSYNSPLHF	TGTGCCAGACAGGGCTCCTATAATTCACCCCTCCACTTT
NA	NA	TRBV4-1	TRBJ2-6	CASSQNPPGANVLTF	TGCGCCAGCAGCCAAAATCCCCCAGGGGCCAACGTCCTGACTTTC
NA	TRBD1	TRBV4-1	TRBJ2-2	CASSREGTGGTGELFF	TGCGCCAGCAGCCGGGAAGGGACAGGGGGCACCGGGGAGCTGTTTTTT
NA	NA	TRBV4-1	TRBJ1-1	CASSQESPNTEAFF	TGCGCCAGCAGCCAAGAAAGCCCGAACACTGAAGCTTTCTTT